The sequence of this T cell receptor (beta chain) was determined in a study of metastatic and nonmetastatic thyroid tumors. Study-level information: Across peripheral blood and tumor or nodule tissue samples taken from malignant and benign thyroid patients, the repertoires were compared with one another.

This clone was seen repeatedly, ten times or more. Via MiXCR, TCRdb re-called the PCR reads. The sample records some 20,000 clones, under 25% being singletons. Before thyroid surgery, none of the patients had received any treatment. Germline V CDR1 and CDR2: SGHTA, FQGNSA. The CDR3 totals 16 residues. With V trimmed by 2 bases and J by 0 bases, 3 bases remained unmatched. V is TRBV7-2 and J is TRBJ2-3, with 9 bases matching TRBD2. What was sequenced was tumor tissue. The TCR comes from a male donor with papillary thyroid cancer or a benign thyroid nodule (not recorded which). Some clones in this sample may be carry-over from other donors' samples. The CDR3 region has the DNA TGTGCCAGCAGCTTACCGACTAGCGGTAGCACAGATACGCAGTATTTT. Residues: CASSLPTSGSTDTQYF.